This TCR beta chain was recorded in a study of blood T cell repertoires in COVID-19. Study-level background: Material from acute and convalescent COVID-19 was sourced from the United States, Italy and Spain.

Trimming removed 1 base at V and 4 bases at J, with 20 bases between. Germline V gives CDR1 MGHRA, CDR2 YSYEKL. The CDR3 is 18 residues long. Participants came from roughly 23 US areas, aged roughly 18 to 95 years. The assay was immunoSEQ multiplex PCR, and TCRdb's table has in-frame clones only and misses some. The table has roughly 250,000 clones, approximately 85% seen once; the top ten hold 4.3%. The rearrangement links TRBV4-1 to TRBJ2-1; D perhaps matches TRBD2 (6 bases). The TCR comes from a woman aged 30 to 39 who had recovered from COVID-19. Sequences were obtained from PBMCs or T cells enriched from blood (not recorded which). CDR3 sequence (DNA): TGCGCCAGCAGCCAAGTCGATAGCGGAGCAACCGATTACAATGAGCAGTTCTTC. This sequence encodes CASSQVDSGATDYNEQFF.